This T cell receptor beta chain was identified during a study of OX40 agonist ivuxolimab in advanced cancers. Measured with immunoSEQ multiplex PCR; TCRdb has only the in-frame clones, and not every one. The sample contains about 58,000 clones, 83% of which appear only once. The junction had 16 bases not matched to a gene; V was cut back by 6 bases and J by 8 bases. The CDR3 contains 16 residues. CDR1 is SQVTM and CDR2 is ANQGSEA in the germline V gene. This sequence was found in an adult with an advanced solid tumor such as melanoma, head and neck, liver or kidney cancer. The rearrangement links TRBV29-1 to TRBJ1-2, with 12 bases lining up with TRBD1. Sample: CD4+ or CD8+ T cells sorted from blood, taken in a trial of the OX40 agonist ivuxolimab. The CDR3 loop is CSVLVHGTGGARGYTF. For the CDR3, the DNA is TGCAGCGTCTTGGTCCACGGGACAGGGGGCGCGCGGGGCTACACCTTC.